This T cell receptor (beta chain) originates from a study of CD8+ T cells in alopecia areata. Study background: Oral tofacitinib, 5 to 10 mg twice daily, was given in an open-label trial. Affected scalp percentage set treated patients' severity scores. The study, taken as a whole, reports: Lesional tissue from the scalp (especially in alopecia totalis/universalis) showed higher clonality than normal scalp.

As to treatment: oral pan-JAK inhibitor, 5-10 mg twice daily. On this clone itself: Its antigen is as yet unknown.

The sequencing template was cDNA reverse transcribed from extracted RNA. Measured with immunoSEQ multiplex PCR; TCRdb has only the in-frame clones, and not every one. This sample has more than 200,000 clones, with 40% to 55% found just once. V shed 5 bases and J 2 bases; nucleotides not matched to a gene: 5. Looked up from germline, CDR1 is SGDLS and CDR2 is YYNGEE. The CDR3 sequence is 15 residues long. The receptor comes from a human donor with alopecia areata. This rearrangement joins TRBV9 to TRBJ2-2; TRBD2 agrees at 8 bases. Sequenced here: CD4+ T cells sorted from blood, sampled at approximately week 36, from a patient treated with tofacitinib. CDR3 residues: CASSRSGGNTGELFF. CDR3 sequence (DNA): TGTGCCAGCAGTCGGAGCGGGGGAAACACCGGGGAGCTGTTTTTT.